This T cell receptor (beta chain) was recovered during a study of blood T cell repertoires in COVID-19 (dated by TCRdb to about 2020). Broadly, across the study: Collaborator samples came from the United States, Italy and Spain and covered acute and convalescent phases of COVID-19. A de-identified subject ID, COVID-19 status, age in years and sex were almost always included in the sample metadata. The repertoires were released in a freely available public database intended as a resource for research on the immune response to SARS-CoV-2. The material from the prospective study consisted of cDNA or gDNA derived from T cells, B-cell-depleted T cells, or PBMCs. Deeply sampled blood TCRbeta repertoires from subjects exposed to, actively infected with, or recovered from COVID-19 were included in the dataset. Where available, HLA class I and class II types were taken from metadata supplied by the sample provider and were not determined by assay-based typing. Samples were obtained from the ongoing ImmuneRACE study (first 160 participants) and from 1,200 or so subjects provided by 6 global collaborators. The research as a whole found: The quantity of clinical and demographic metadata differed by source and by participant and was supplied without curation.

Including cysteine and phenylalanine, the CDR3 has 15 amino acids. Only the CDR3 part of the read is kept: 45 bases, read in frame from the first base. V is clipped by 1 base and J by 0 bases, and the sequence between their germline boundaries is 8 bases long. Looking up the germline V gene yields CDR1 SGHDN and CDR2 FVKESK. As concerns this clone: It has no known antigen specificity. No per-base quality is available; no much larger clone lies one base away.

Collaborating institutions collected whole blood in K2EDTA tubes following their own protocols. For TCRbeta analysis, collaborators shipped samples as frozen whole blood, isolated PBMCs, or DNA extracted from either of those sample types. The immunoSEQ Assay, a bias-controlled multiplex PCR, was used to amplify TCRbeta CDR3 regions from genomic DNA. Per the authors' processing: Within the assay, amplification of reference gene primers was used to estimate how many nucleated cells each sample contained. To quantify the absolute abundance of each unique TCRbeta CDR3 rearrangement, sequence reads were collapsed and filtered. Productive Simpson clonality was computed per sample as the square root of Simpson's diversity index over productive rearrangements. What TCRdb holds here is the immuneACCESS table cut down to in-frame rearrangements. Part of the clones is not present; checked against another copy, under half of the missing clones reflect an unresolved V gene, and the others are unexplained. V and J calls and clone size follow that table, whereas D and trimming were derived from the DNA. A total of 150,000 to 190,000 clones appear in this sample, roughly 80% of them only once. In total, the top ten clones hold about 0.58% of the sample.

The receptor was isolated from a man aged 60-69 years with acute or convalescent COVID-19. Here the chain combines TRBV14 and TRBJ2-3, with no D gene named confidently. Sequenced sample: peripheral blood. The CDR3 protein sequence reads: CASSQAPTSTDTQYF. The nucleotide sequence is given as TGTGCCAGCAGCCAAGCCCCCACTAGCACAGATACGCAGTATTTT.